This is a list of T cell receptor beta chains from one sample in a study of cytomegalovirus exposure and HLA in healthy donors. Clones were sequenced by immunoSEQ multiplex PCR, and TCRdb holds only the in-frame ones, with some missing. Altogether 100,000 to 150,000 clones are present, more than 65% being singletons, with the ten largest covering more than 4%. The specimen sequenced was PBMCs. The receptors originated from a male donor in good health and CMV-seropositive. Each CDR3 is given with its conserved first and last residue. The order of the fields is CDR3 protein, CDR3 DNA, clone size, V gene, J gene, D gene. D genes are given only for firm matches. Only part of the rows carry a size: once, few, many, or a class if the clone is expanded.

CDR3 protein: CASIEGPGELFF
CDR3 DNA: TGTGCCAGCATCGAGGGTCCCGGGGAGCTGTTTTTT
clone size: -
V gene: TRBV28
J gene: TRBJ2-2
D gene: -

CDR3 protein: CASSRTEETQYF
CDR3 DNA: TGTGCCAGCAGTCGGACAGAGGAGACCCAGTACTTC
clone size: -
V gene: TRBV28
J gene: TRBJ2-5
D gene: -

CDR3 protein: CASSTGLAATEAFF
CDR3 DNA: TGTGCCAGCAGTACAGGATTGGCTGCCACTGAAGCTTTCTTT
clone size: -
V gene: TRBV27
J gene: TRBJ1-1
D gene: -

CDR3 protein: CASSLDLVQYF
CDR3 DNA: TGTGCCAGCAGCTTAGATCTTGTCCAGTATTTT
clone size: -
V gene: TRBV11-2
J gene: TRBJ2-3
D gene: -

CDR3 protein: CASSLTGINSPLHF
CDR3 DNA: TGTGCCAGCAGTTTAACAGGGATCAATTCACCCCTCCACTTT
clone size: -
V gene: TRBV28
J gene: TRBJ1-6
D gene: -

CDR3 protein: CASSSRLAGESINEQFF
CDR3 DNA: TGTGCCAGCAGCTCCCGACTAGCGGGAGAGTCTATAAATGAGCAGTTCTTC
clone size: -
V gene: TRBV7-2
J gene: TRBJ2-1
D gene: TRBD2

CDR3 protein: CASSLRDRDFGEAFF
CDR3 DNA: TGTGCCAGCTCACTCCGGGACAGGGACTTTGGTGAAGCTTTCTTT
clone size: -
V gene: TRBV18
J gene: TRBJ1-1
D gene: TRBD1

CDR3 protein: CASSSPAGSPYEQYF
CDR3 DNA: TGTGCCAGCAGTTCACCCGCAGGGTCCCCCTACGAGCAGTACTTC
clone size: -
V gene: TRBV28
J gene: TRBJ2-7
D gene: -

CDR3 protein: CASSLLAGNTDTQYF
CDR3 DNA: TGTGCCAGTAGTTTACTAGCGGGAAACACAGATACGCAGTATTTT
clone size: -
V gene: TRBV19
J gene: TRBJ2-3
D gene: TRBD2

CDR3 protein: CASSQTESTTGELFF
CDR3 DNA: TGTGCCAGCAGTCAGACGGAGAGTACCACCGGGGAGCTGTTTTTT
clone size: few
V gene: TRBV4-2
J gene: TRBJ2-2
D gene: -

CDR3 protein: CASSVGEDGRFHGYTF
CDR3 DNA: TGTGCCAGCAGCGTAGGGGAGGACGGGAGGTTCCATGGCTACACCTTC
clone size: -
V gene: TRBV9
J gene: TRBJ1-2
D gene: -

CDR3 protein: CASSRSQGAAYGYTF
CDR3 DNA: TGTGCCAGCAGTCGTTCACAGGGGGCAGCCTATGGCTACACCTTC
clone size: -
V gene: TRBV6-5
J gene: TRBJ1-2
D gene: TRBD1

CDR3 protein: CASRGTGGMGTDTQYF
CDR3 DNA: TGTGCCAGCCGCGGGACAGGGGGCATGGGCACAGATACGCAGTATTTT
clone size: -
V gene: TRBV19
J gene: TRBJ2-3
D gene: TRBD1

CDR3 protein: CASSLRPGDYEQYF
CDR3 DNA: TGTGCCAGCAGCTTGCGGCCGGGTGACTACGAGCAGTACTTC
clone size: -
V gene: TRBV5-4
J gene: TRBJ2-7
D gene: -

CDR3 protein: CASSQRAGGPIEQFF
CDR3 DNA: TGTGCCAGCAGCCAAAGGGCGGGAGGGCCGATTGAGCAGTTCTTC
clone size: -
V gene: TRBV4-2
J gene: TRBJ2-1
D gene: TRBD2

CDR3 protein: CASSPDLQGSGYTF
CDR3 DNA: TGCGCCAGCAGCCCCGACCTACAGGGCAGCGGCTACACCTTC
clone size: -
V gene: TRBV4-1
J gene: TRBJ1-2
D gene: -

CDR3 protein: CASSVGLAGVEDTQYF
CDR3 DNA: TGTGCCAGCAGCGTGGGACTAGCGGGAGTGGAAGATACGCAGTATTTT
clone size: once
V gene: TRBV9
J gene: TRBJ2-3
D gene: TRBD2

CDR3 protein: CASSHPYSPLHF
CDR3 DNA: TGCGCCAGCAGCCATCCCTATTCACCCCTCCACTTT
clone size: -
V gene: TRBV4-1
J gene: TRBJ1-6
D gene: -

CDR3 protein: CASSSREDTQYF
CDR3 DNA: TGTGCCAGCAGTTCCAGGGAAGATACGCAGTATTTT
clone size: -
V gene: TRBV28
J gene: TRBJ2-3
D gene: -

CDR3 protein: CASSDGRENSPLHF
CDR3 DNA: TGTGCCAGCTCGGACGGGCGGGAAAATTCACCCCTCCACTTT
clone size: -
V gene: TRBV6-5
J gene: TRBJ1-6
D gene: -

CDR3 protein: CASSLFGGWLAGGHEQYF
CDR3 DNA: TGTGCCAGCAGTTTATTCGGGGGGTGGCTAGCGGGGGGTCACGAGCAGTACTTC
clone size: -
V gene: TRBV27
J gene: TRBJ2-7
D gene: TRBD2

CDR3 protein: CASRRGGGNQPQHF
CDR3 DNA: TGTGCCAGCAGACGAGGGGGCGGCAATCAGCCCCAGCATTTT
clone size: -
V gene: TRBV27
J gene: TRBJ1-5
D gene: TRBD1